This TCR beta chain is from a study of cytomegalovirus exposure and HLA in healthy donors. Study-wide results and limits: There were 150 to 200 TCR beta chains listed as cytomegalovirus-associated. Per published reports, the classifier diagnosed cytomegalovirus status with high specificity and sensitivity. There were some V segments, including TRBV6-2 and TRBV6-3, excluded as indistinguishable.

For this clone: What it binds is not known.

V lost 0 bases to trimming and J lost 7 bases; unmatched junction nucleotides: 7. This CDR3 is built from 15 residues. Germline V lookup: CDR1 LNHNV, CDR2 YYDKDF (reference sequence). The PCR employed 60 Vbeta primers together with 13 Jbeta primers. Clones were sequenced by immunoSEQ multiplex PCR, and TCRdb holds only the in-frame ones, with some missing. The table lists some 110,000 clones, more than 65% of them singletons. The clonotype comes from a woman aged 40 to 50 in good health and CMV-seropositive. Sequenced input: PBMCs. The chain recombines TRBV15 with TRBJ2-7, with 9 bases that match TRBD1. The CDR3, as DNA: TGTGCCACCAGCAGAGAGGGGACAGGGTTGGGGGAGCAGTACTTC. Its translation is CATSREGTGLGEQYF.